One sample yielded the 18 T cell receptor beta chains listed below, sequenced in a study of a mutant IDH1 vaccine in newly diagnosed glioma. Using immunoSEQ multiplex PCR, the repertoire was profiled, and TCRdb retains in-frame clones only, with some absent. The sample consists of around 23,000 clones, roughly 84% of them appearing once. Sample time point: week 47, end of study. Doses comprised 300 ug of mutant IDH1 20-mer peptide each, plus topical imiquimod. These receptors' targets are unknown. This specimen consisted of PBMCs, obtained from a glioma patient whose treatment included an IDH1 peptide vaccine. These receptor sequences come from a man in his forties with glioma.

V is TRBV5-1 and J is TRBJ2-3, with D perhaps matching TRBD2 (6 bases). V was cut by 2 bases and J by 5 bases, with 15 bases left in between. CDR1 and CDR2 from the germline V gene are SGHRS and YFSETQ. The CDR3 consists of 15 residues. CDR3 amino acids: CASSFRAEGIDTQYF. The CDR3 region has the DNA TGCGCCAGCAGCTTCCGAGCGGAGGGGATAGATACGCAGTATTTT.

The chain carries TRBV9 and TRBJ2-3; 8 bases match TRBD2. The trim removed 6 bases at V and 0 bases at J, leaving 6 bases unmatched. Germline V gene data show CDR1 as SGDLS and CDR2 as YYNGEE. CDR3 size: 15 residues. CDR3 in DNA: TGTGCCAGCACACGGGAGGGCTCTAGCACAGATACGCAGTATTTT. It encodes CASTREGSSTDTQYF.

This clone came up a few times. This chain uses TRBV28 with TRBJ1-5, with D possibly TRBD1 on 6 matching bases. V shed 7 bases and J shed 6 bases, with 16 bases lying between them. Germline lookup yields CDR1 MDHEN and CDR2 SYDVKM. The CDR3 loop spans 14 amino acids. The CDR3 bases are TGTGCCAGCATGGGGGCCGGAGGAGGTCAGCCCCAGCATTTT. Its protein product is CASMGAGGGQPQHF.

This sequence joins TRBV10-3 and TRBJ2-1; no definite D call. The CDR3 has 10 residues. The V gene's germline CDR1 is ENHRY and CDR2 SYGVKD. The V gene lost 10 bases and the J gene lost 6 bases, with 7 bases spanning the gap. The CDR3 spells CAKNSNEQFF. The CDR3 DNA sequence: TGTGCCAAGAACTCCAATGAGCAGTTCTTC.

V and J are TRBV5-1 and TRBJ2-3; D remains ambiguous. This CDR3 is built from 15 residues. CDR1 is SGHRS and CDR2 is YFSETQ in the germline V gene. Trimming took off 2 bases at V and 2 bases at J, with 12 bases between the two ends. CDR3 in amino acids: CASSFTHPPTDTQYF. DNA of the CDR3: TGCGCCAGCAGCTTTACTCATCCCCCCACAGATACGCAGTATTTT. The complete variable domain, with remaining parts taken from reference TRBV5-1 and TRBJ2-3, reads KAGVTQTPRYLIKTRGQQVTLSCSPISGHRSVSWYQQTPGQGLQFLFEYFSETQRNKGNFPGRFSGRQFSNSRSEMNVSTLELGDSALYLCASSFTHPPTDTQYFGPGTRLTVL.

The gene calls are TRBV19 and TRBJ1-5, with a weak D call TRBD1 (6 bases). Trimming removed 4 bases at V and 4 bases at J, with 20 bases between. The CDR3 has 17 residues. CDR1 and CDR2 from the germline V gene are LNHDA and SQIVND (reference sequence). The CDR3 sequence: CASSRTSVTGINQPQHF. Here the CDR3 DNA reads TGTGCCAGTAGTAGAACCTCAGTGACAGGTATTAATCAGCCCCAGCATTTT.

V is TRBV7-8 and J is TRBJ2-7, with D possibly TRBD2 on 6 matching bases. V was clipped by 1 base and J by 3 bases, with 13 bases between them. Germline V gives CDR1 SGHVS, CDR2 FQNEAQ. The CDR3 runs to 15 residues. The CDR3, as DNA: TGTGCCAGCAGCTTAGGATCTCGGCGGGACTACGAGCAGTACTTC. Translating gives CASSLGSRRDYEQYF.

This chain connects TRBV11-2 to TRBJ1-1, with 7 bases identical to TRBD1. In germline, CDR1 is SGHAT, CDR2 FQNNGV. Unmatched junction bases numbered 6, after V lost 4 bases and J lost 4 bases. This CDR3 contains 14 residues. This CDR3 reads CASSSTGYITEAFF. The CDR3 DNA sequence: TGTGCCAGCAGCTCGACAGGGTATATCACTGAAGCTTTCTTT.

This clone was detected only once. The CDR3 protein is CASSFDGSNEQFF. The CDR3 bases are TGTGCCAGTTCGTTCGATGGAAGTAATGAGCAGTTCTTC. The V and J genes are TRBV19 and TRBJ2-1; D is ambiguous. This CDR3 is 13 amino acids long. The germline V gene encodes CDR1 LNHDA and CDR2 SQIVND (reference sequence). Trimming pared 8 bases from V and 7 bases from J, leaving 15 bases between.

This chain links TRBV9 with TRBJ2-7; D gene ambiguous. The V and J ends lost 4 bases and 2 bases respectively, with 13 bases between them. This CDR3 has 14 residues. Germline CDR1 and CDR2: SGDLS and YYNGEE. The CDR3 spells CASSPRVRTYEQYF. The CDR3 DNA reads TGTGCCAGCAGCCCCCGGGTGCGCACCTACGAGCAGTACTTC.

The rearrangement links TRBV7-9 to TRBJ2-7; 9 bases map to TRBD2. This CDR3 spans 17 amino acids. Germline V lookup: CDR1 SEHNR, CDR2 FQNEAQ (reference sequence). V trimming: 5 bases; J trimming: 0 bases; junction bases outside the gene matches: 11. The CDR3 DNA reads TGTGCCAGCAGCCTTACCCGACTAGCGGCCCTCTCCTACGAGCAGTACTTC. It codes for CASSLTRLAALSYEQYF.

In this sample, this clone turned up once. This chain links TRBV9 with TRBJ2-1, with 7 bases lining up with TRBD2. CDR1 is SGDLS, CDR2 YYNGEE, per germline. The V and J ends lost 1 base and 8 bases, in that order; junction bases with no gene match: 12. The CDR3 runs 16 residues. CDR3 nucleotides: TGTGCCAGCAGCGTAATGGCTAGCGGATTACAAGATGAGCAGTTCTTC. Amino acids: CASSVMASGLQDEQFF.

The chain is built from TRBV11-2 and TRBJ2-7, with 8 bases that match TRBD2. The CDR3 consists of 16 residues. Germline V lookup: CDR1 SGHAT, CDR2 FQNNGV. The J segment lost 0 bases and the V segment lost 5 bases, leaving 9 bases of the junction unmatched. CDR3 sequence: CASSPRLATSSYEQYF. CDR3 DNA: TGTGCCAGCAGCCCCCGACTAGCGACCAGCTCCTACGAGCAGTACTTC.

The genes are TRBV7-3 and TRBJ2-2; 8 bases map to TRBD1. With V trimmed by 3 bases and J by 7 bases, 4 bases remained unmatched. Germline CDR1 is SGHTA and CDR2 is FQGTGA. The CDR3 length is 14 residues. The CDR3 nucleotides are TGTGCCAGCAGCTTTGGACAGGGCGGCGGGGAGCTGTTTTTT. Encoded protein: CASSFGQGGGELFF.

This chain connects TRBV15 to TRBJ2-4, with D possibly being TRBD1 (5 bases). V was trimmed by 5 bases and J by 0 bases, leaving 14 bases between them. The CDR3 is 16 amino acids. Per the germline V gene, CDR1 is LNHNV and CDR2 is YYDKDF (reference sequence). CDR3 coding DNA: TGTGCCACCAGCCCGGACATTGTACTAGCCAAAAACATTCAGTACTTC. Translated: CATSPDIVLAKNIQYF.

The V gene is TRBV28, the J gene TRBJ1-5; D not certain. V shed 6 bases and J shed 6 bases, with 18 bases lying between them. The length of the CDR3 is 15 residues. The germline V gene encodes CDR1 MDHEN and CDR2 SYDVKM. CDR3 amino acids: CASRLPGPAAQPQHF. The CDR3 DNA reads as TGTGCCAGCAGACTACCGGGCCCCGCGGCTCAGCCCCAGCATTTT.

V is TRBV5-1 and J is TRBJ1-1; D unclear. Deletions cut 5 bases from V and 1 base from J, with 3 bases between. The CDR3 consists of 11 residues. CDR1 is SGHRS and CDR2 is YFSETQ in the germline V gene. CDR3 DNA: TGCGCCAGCAGACAGAACACTGAAGCTTTCTTT. It encodes CASRQNTEAFF.

The V gene is TRBV11-2, the J gene TRBJ2-7; 7 bases are shared with TRBD1. The CDR3 loop spans 17 amino acids. In germline, CDR1 is SGHAT, CDR2 FQNNGV. With 6 bases clipped from V and 7 bases from J, the junction kept 21 bases outside the gene matches. The DNA for the CDR3 is TGTGCCAGCAGGCCTCTTAATCCCGGTAAGGGGGCAAATGAGCAGTACTTC. Its translation: CASRPLNPGKGANEQYF. The entire variable domain, with the rest obtained from reference TRBV11-2 and TRBJ2-7, is as follows: EAGVAQSPRYKIIEKRQSVAFWCNPISGHATLYWYQQILGQGPKLLIQFQNNGVVDDSQLPKDRFSAERLKGVDSTLKIQPAKLEDSAVYLCASRPLNPGKGANEQYFGPGTRLTVT.